Below, 26 T cell receptor beta chains from the same sample are listed, as sequenced in a study of T cells in Graves' hyperthyroidism and ophthalmopathy. The TCR beta CDR3 regions underwent amplification using RNA transcripts as the source. Primed by the HTBI set, a first-round RT-PCR was run on the TCR CDR3. TCRdb reanalysed the multiplex PCR reads using MiXCR and keeps one entry per CDR3 protein. The table includes 700,000 or so distinct CDR3 sequences, 16% detected once. Specimen: blood. The receptors originated from a man between 18 and 35 years old with Graves' hyperthyroidism.

This rearrangement joins TRBV24-1 to TRBJ2-1; 11 bases align to TRBD2. The CDR3 loop spans 15 amino acids. V was pared by 7 bases and J by 7 bases, with 8 bases of the junction left unmatched. Germline CDR1 and CDR2: KGHDR and SFDVKD. The CDR3 is CATSIASGGMNEQFF. DNA for the CDR3: TGTGCCACCAGCATAGCTAGCGGGGGGATGAATGAGCAGTTCTTC.

This clonotype has at least ten counts. This sequence joins TRBV7-2 and TRBJ2-1, with 7 bases lining up with TRBD1. The CDR3 runs 17 residues. Germline V lookup: CDR1 SGHTA, CDR2 FQGNSA. The V segment lost 3 bases and the J segment 3 bases; nucleotides outside the gene matches: 11. In DNA, the CDR3 is TGTGCCAGCAGCTTTGTCGCGGGCCGGGACAGCTACAATGAGCAGTTCTTC. As protein: CASSFVAGRDSYNEQFF.

This clonotype was counted at least ten times. The CDR3 nucleotides read TGTGCCAGCAGTCCCGCATTGATGGGTCAGCCCCAGCATTTT. This translates into CASSPALMGQPQHF. The chain carries TRBV12-3 or TRBV12-4 and TRBJ1-5; D ambiguous. With 5 bases removed from V and 6 bases from J, the gap between germline ends came to 14 bases. The CDR3 has 14 residues.

The sample holds many counts of this clonotype. V is TRBV12-3 or TRBV12-4 and J is TRBJ2-1; possible D gene TRBD2, 5 bases. The V end was cut by 2 bases, the J end by 3 bases, with 11 bases between. This CDR3 is 15 amino acids long. CDR3 amino acids: CASSLKRIVYNEQFF. The CDR3 nucleotides are TGTGCCAGCAGTTTAAAGCGGATCGTCTACAATGAGCAGTTCTTC.

This clonotype was seen more than once but under ten times. An end of the junction does not agree with germline; a read error may underlie this. V gene TRBV20-1 combines with J gene TRBJ2-2; D unclear. CDR1 DFQATT and CDR2 SNEGSKA come from the germline V gene (reference sequence). The CDR3 spans 12 residues. CDR3 DNA: TGCAGTGCCAGAGACGGGACCGGGGAGCTGTTTTTT. Translating it yields CSARDGTGELFF.

The V call is TRBV5-4, the J call TRBJ1-4; a weak D match, TRBD1 (6 bases). CDR3 length equals 14 residues. The germline V gene has CDR1 SGHNT and CDR2 YYREEE (reference sequence). V lost 1 base and J lost 7, with 11 bases in between. CDR3 loop: CASSLYGGAEKLFF. The CDR3 DNA sequence: TGTGCCAGCAGCTTGTACGGGGGGGCTGAAAAACTGTTTTTT.

This clonotype was counted many times. The chain links TRBV12-5 to TRBJ2-1; the D is unclear. With 6 bases removed from V and 5 bases from J, the gap between germline ends came to 11 bases. CDR3 size: 13 residues. Germline V gene sequence: CDR1 LGHNT, CDR2 FRNRAP. The CDR3 region has the DNA TGTGCTAGTGGCCGAGGTGGGCACAATGAGCAGTTCTTC. Residues: CASGRGGHNEQFF.

This clonotype was found a few times. A clone one base away is much larger, so this may be a read error. The gene calls are TRBV7-9 and TRBJ2-7, with D possibly matching TRBD1 (5 bases). CDR1 SEHNR and CDR2 FQNEAQ come from the germline V gene (reference sequence). The V end was cut by 1 base, the J end by 5 bases, with 6 bases between. The CDR3 consists of 12 residues. As DNA, the CDR3 is TGTGCCAGCAGCTTAGACAGGCACGAGCAGTACTTC. This gives the protein CASSLDRHEQYF.

The chain recombines TRBV18 with TRBJ2-1; 11 nucleotides agree with TRBD2. This CDR3 has 14 amino acids. The germline V gene encodes CDR1 KGHSH and CDR2 LQKENI. Germline trimming cut 4 bases from V and 7 bases from J; bases unmatched to any gene: 3. CDR3 sequence: CASSRGLAANEQFF. The CDR3 nucleotides are TGTGCCAGCTCACGGGGACTAGCGGCAAATGAGCAGTTCTTC.

The table lists this clonotype with many counts. The CDR3 region has the DNA TGTGCCAGCAGGTCCCCTTTTAGCACAGATACGCAGTATTTT. Translated, it gives CASRSPFSTDTQYF. V and J are TRBV28 and TRBJ2-3; D ambiguous. Germline CDR1 and CDR2: MDHEN and SYDVKM. CDR3 size: 14 residues. V lost 6 bases and J lost 0, with 10 bases in between.

Comments on this clonotype: One base away lies a much larger clone, so this may be a sequencing read error. The rearrangement uses TRBV11-2 and TRBJ2-3, with TRBD2 identical over 8 bases. This CDR3 has 13 residues. Germline V gene lookup returns CDR1 SGHAT and CDR2 FQNNGV. The CDR3 bases are TGTGCCAGCAGCATAGAGCGGGGGTATACGCAGTATTTT. It yields the protein CASSIERGYTQYF.

This clonotype was recorded many times. The chain employs TRBV5-1 and TRBJ2-5; TRBD2 agrees at 10 bases. The CDR3 runs 16 residues. Germline V gives CDR1 SGHRS, CDR2 YFSETQ. V dropped 4 bases and J dropped 2; count of bases not matched to a gene: 8. The CDR3 is CASSVASGSKQETQYF. In nucleotides, the CDR3 is TGCGCCAGCAGCGTCGCTAGCGGGAGTAAACAAGAGACCCAGTACTTC.

This clonotype was picked up many times. The chain links TRBV28 to TRBJ1-5; D gene uncertain. CDR1 is MDHEN and CDR2 is SYDVKM in the germline V gene. V lost 1 base and J 3 bases, leaving 7 bases between the germline ends. The length of the CDR3 is 14 residues. For the CDR3, the DNA is TGTGCCAGCAGTTTATCCCTATTCAATCAGCCCCAGCATTTT. This codes for CASSLSLFNQPQHF.

The chain couples TRBV20-1 to TRBJ2-7; 10 nucleotides align to TRBD1. CDR1 and CDR2 (germline): DFQATT, SNEGSKA (reference sequence). This CDR3 has 14 residues. V lost 3 bases, J lost 3 bases, and 5 bases stayed unmatched. The CDR3 sequence: CSARPDRGIYEQYF. For the CDR3, the DNA is TGCAGTGCTAGGCCGGACAGGGGGATCTACGAGCAGTACTTC.

The gene calls are TRBV7-9 and TRBJ1-6, with a weak D call TRBD1 (5 bases). Per germline, CDR1 SEHNR and CDR2 FQNEAQ (reference sequence). This CDR3 is 16 amino acids long. Trimming stripped 0 bases from V and 10 bases from J, with 16 bases between. The CDR3 DNA reads TGTGCCAGCAGCTTAGCTCAGCCTAGGGGCCAATCACCCCTCCACTTT. It yields the protein CASSLAQPRGQSPLHF.

This clonotype was seen ten or more times. The chain couples TRBV5-1 to TRBJ2-3, with D tentatively TRBD1 (7 bases). The CDR3 covers 15 residues. V was pared by 0 bases and J by 7 bases, with 15 bases between. Germline CDR1 SGHRS, CDR2 YFSETQ. CDR3 DNA: TGCGCCAGCAGCTTGGGCGGGACAGCTTTAAATACGCAGTATTTT. Translating gives CASSLGGTALNTQYF. The full variable domain, in which reference TRBV5-1 and TRBJ2-3 provide the parts outside the CDR3, is KAGVTQTPRYLIKTRGQQVTLSCSPISGHRSVSWYQQTPGQGLQFLFEYFSETQRNKGNFPGRFSGRQFSNSRSEMNVSTLELGDSALYLCASSLGGTALNTQYFGPGTRLTVL.

The chain joins TRBV4-1 to TRBJ1-2; D is undetermined. The CDR3 sequence is 14 residues long. CDR1 is MGHRA, CDR2 YSYEKL, per germline. Trimming removed 0 bases at V and 0 bases at J, with 5 bases between. CDR3 nucleotide sequence: TGCGCCAGCAGCCAAGAGATTCCTAACTATGGCTACACCTTC. This codes for CASSQEIPNYGYTF.

V usage is TRBV12-3 or TRBV12-4 and J usage is TRBJ1-5; D unresolved. V was shortened by 5 bases and J by 3 bases, with 11 bases between the two germline ends. The CDR3 has 14 residues. The CDR3 DNA reads TGTGCCAGCAGTACCCGGGAGTCCAATCAGCCCCAGCATTTT. It codes for CASSTRESNQPQHF.

J is TRBJ2-1 and V is TRBV19, with 11 bases identical to TRBD2. Germline loops: CDR1 LNHDA, CDR2 SQIVND (reference sequence). This CDR3 contains 15 residues. Trimming cost V 4 bases and J 6 bases; bases outside gene matches: 5. The CDR3 DNA is TGTGCCAGTAGTACTAGGACTAGCGGGCTCAATGAGCAGTTCTTC. Residues: CASSTRTSGLNEQFF.

The V call is TRBV7-9, the J call TRBJ2-1; no firm D call. V lost 5 bases and J lost 6, with 8 bases in between. The CDR3 has 12 residues. Germline lookup yields CDR1 SEHNR and CDR2 FQNEAQ (reference sequence). The CDR3 bases are TGTGCCAGCAGCGCCGGAGCCAATGAGCAGTTCTTC. Translation gives CASSAGANEQFF.

In this sample, this clonotype turned up a few times. The CDR3 reads CASSGVGGANVLTF. The CDR3 DNA reads as TGTGCCAGCAGTGGGGTAGGTGGGGCCAACGTCCTGACTTTC. The chain has TRBV2 and TRBJ2-6; no clear D gene. Germline assignment: CDR1 SNHLY and CDR2 FYNNEI. V shed 4 bases and J shed 3 bases, with 7 bases lying between them. The length of the CDR3 is 14 residues.

This sequence joins TRBV28 and TRBJ2-2, with 7 bases lining up with TRBD2. The CDR3 is 15 residues long. The trim removed 7 bases at V and 2 bases at J, leaving 7 bases unmatched. Per the germline V gene, CDR1 is MDHEN and CDR2 is SYDVKM. The DNA of the CDR3 is TGTGCCAGCACCCCCCTAGCGGTAAACACCGGGGAGCTGTTTTTT. Its protein product is CASTPLAVNTGELFF.

The chain combines TRBV4-1 with TRBJ1-3; D is possibly TRBD1 (5 bases). This CDR3 has 15 residues. Germline V gene lookup returns CDR1 MGHRA and CDR2 YSYEKL. V was shortened by 1 base and J by 5 bases, with 12 bases between the two germline ends. The CDR3, as DNA: TGCGCCAGCAGCCAAGCTCCAGGGAGAAGAAACACCATATATTTT. Its protein product is CASSQAPGRRNTIYF.

This clonotype was detected many times. V usage is TRBV27 and J usage is TRBJ1-5, with D unresolved. Germline V lookup: CDR1 MNHEY, CDR2 SMNVEV (reference sequence). The CDR3 covers 13 residues. V lost 5 bases and J 1 base, leaving 6 bases between the germline ends. CDR3 residues: CASSQTSNQPQHF. The CDR3 bases are TGTGCCAGCAGTCAAACGAGCAATCAGCCCCAGCATTTT.

This chain joins TRBV6-2 or TRBV6-3 and TRBJ2-1; a possible D gene is TRBD2 (5 bases). The CDR3 runs 15 residues. V was cut by 6 bases and J by 2 bases, with 14 bases left in between. Germline-derived CDR1 and CDR2 are MNHEY and SVGEGT. CDR3 coding DNA: TGTGCCAGCAGGCTTAGCGTCAGTGCCTACAATGAGCAGTTCTTC. It is translated as CASRLSVSAYNEQFF.

Ten or more counts support this clonotype. The V call is TRBV30, the J call TRBJ2-2; D gene ambiguous. The CDR3 spans 13 residues. Germline assignment: CDR1 GTSNPN and CDR2 SVGIG (reference sequence). The V end lost 3 bases, the J end lost 5 bases, and 10 bases lay between the germline ends. In DNA form, the CDR3 reads TGTGCCTGGAGGCCGTCGGAGACCGGGGAGCTGTTTTTT. As protein: CAWRPSETGELFF.